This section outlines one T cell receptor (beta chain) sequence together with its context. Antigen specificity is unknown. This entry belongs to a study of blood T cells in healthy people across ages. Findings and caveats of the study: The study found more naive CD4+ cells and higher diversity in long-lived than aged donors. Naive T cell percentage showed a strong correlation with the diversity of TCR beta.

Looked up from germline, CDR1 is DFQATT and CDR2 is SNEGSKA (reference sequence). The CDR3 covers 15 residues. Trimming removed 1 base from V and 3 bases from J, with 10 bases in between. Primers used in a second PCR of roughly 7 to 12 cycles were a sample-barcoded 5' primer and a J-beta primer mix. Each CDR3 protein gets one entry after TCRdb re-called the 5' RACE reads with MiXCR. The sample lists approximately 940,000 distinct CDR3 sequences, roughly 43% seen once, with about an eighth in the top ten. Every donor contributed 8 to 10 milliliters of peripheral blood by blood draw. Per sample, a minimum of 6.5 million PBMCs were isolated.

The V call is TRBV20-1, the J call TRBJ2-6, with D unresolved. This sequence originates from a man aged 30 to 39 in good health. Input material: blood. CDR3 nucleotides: TGCAGTGCTAGAGGGGTCCACAATGGGGCCAACGTCCTGACTTTC. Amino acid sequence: CSARGVHNGANVLTF.